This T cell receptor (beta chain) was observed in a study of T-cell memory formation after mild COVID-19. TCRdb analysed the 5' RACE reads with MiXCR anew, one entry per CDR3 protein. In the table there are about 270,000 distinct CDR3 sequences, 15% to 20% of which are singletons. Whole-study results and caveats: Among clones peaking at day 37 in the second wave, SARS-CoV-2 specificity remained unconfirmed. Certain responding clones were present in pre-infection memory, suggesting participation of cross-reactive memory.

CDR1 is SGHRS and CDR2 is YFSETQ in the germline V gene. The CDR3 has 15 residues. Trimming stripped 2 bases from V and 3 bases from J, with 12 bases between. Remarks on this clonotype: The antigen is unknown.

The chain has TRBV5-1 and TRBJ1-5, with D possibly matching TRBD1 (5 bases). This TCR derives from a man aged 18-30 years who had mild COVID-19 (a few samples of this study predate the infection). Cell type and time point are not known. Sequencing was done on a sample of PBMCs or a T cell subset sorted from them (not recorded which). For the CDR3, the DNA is TGCGCCAGCAGCTTAGCAGGGCTGAACAATCAGCCCCAGCATTTT. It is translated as CASSLAGLNNQPQHF.